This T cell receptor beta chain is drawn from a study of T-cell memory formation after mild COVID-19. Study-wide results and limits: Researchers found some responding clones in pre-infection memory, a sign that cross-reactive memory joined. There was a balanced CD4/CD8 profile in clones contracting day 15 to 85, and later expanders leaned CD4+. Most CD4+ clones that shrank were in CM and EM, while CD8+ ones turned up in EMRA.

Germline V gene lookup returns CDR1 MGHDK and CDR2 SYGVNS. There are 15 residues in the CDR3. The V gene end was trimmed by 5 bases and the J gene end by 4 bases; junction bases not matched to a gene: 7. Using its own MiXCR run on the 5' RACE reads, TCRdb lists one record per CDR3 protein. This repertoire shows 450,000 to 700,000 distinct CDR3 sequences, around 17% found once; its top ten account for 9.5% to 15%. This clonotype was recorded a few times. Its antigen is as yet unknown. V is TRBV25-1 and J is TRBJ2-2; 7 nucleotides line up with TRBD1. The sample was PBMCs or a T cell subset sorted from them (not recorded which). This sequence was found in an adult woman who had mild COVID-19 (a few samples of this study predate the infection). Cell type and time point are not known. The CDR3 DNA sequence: TGTGCCAGCAGTAAGGGGGCGCGAAGCACCGGGGAGCTGTTTTTT. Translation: CASSKGARSTGELFF.